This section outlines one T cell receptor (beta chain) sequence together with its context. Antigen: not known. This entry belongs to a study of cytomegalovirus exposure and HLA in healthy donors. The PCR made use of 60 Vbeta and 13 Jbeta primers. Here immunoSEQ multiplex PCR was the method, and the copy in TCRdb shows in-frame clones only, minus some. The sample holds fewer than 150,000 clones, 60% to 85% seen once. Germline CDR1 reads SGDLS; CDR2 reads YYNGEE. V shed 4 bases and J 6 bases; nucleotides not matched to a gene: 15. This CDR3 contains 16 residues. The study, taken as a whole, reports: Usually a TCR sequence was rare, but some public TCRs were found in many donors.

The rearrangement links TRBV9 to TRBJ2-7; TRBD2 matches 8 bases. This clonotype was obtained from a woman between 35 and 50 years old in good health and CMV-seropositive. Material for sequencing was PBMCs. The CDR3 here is CASSPRGSGSWGEQYF. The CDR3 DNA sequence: TGTGCCAGCAGCCCAAGAGGGAGCGGGAGTTGGGGCGAGCAGTACTTC.